The 24 T cell receptor beta chains listed next were all sequenced from one sample in a study of blood T cell repertoires in COVID-19. Clones were read by immunoSEQ multiplex PCR, and TCRdb kept only the in-frame ones, dropping some. Of more than 30,000 clones in the sample, around 87% were seen once. Sample: peripheral blood. The origin of the receptors is a man in his fifties with active or convalescent COVID-19.

This rearrangement joins TRBV10-1 to TRBJ2-1, with a possible D match to TRBD2 (6 bases). This CDR3 contains 17 residues. CDR1 and CDR2 from the germline V gene are WNHNN and SYGVQD (reference sequence). V was pared by 0 bases and J by 7 bases, with 19 bases between. CDR3 loop: CASSESFASVQRNEQFF. Here the CDR3 DNA reads TGCGCCAGCAGTGAGTCGTTTGCTAGCGTTCAGAGAAATGAGCAGTTCTTC.

This sequence joins TRBV7-2 and TRBJ2-5, with a possible D match to TRBD1 (6 bases). CDR3 length: 14 amino acids. The V and J ends lost 7 bases and 7 bases respectively, with 19 bases between them. Germline V gene sequence: CDR1 SGHTA, CDR2 FQGNSA. CDR3 loop: CASNINRAGGTQYF. CDR3 coding DNA: TGTGCCAGCAATATCAACAGGGCCGGCGGGACCCAGTACTTC.

This clone was counted a single time. The chain employs TRBV28 and TRBJ1-2; 7 nucleotides match TRBD1. The CDR3 totals 16 residues. Trimming took 4 bases from V and 0 from J; bases not matched to a gene: 8. CDR1 and CDR2 (germline): MDHEN, SYDVKM. DNA for the CDR3: TGTGCCAGCAGTTGGGAGACAGGGCCTCCTAACTATGGCTACACCTTC. Its protein product is CASSWETGPPNYGYTF.

V gene TRBV6-6 combines with J gene TRBJ2-5, with D maybe TRBD1 (5 bases). Germline V gene data show CDR1 as MNHNY and CDR2 as SVGAGI (reference sequence). The CDR3 length is 17 residues. Trimming pared 5 bases from V and 5 bases from J, leaving 24 bases between. CDR3 amino acids: CASSPPLNSRAGETQYF. The CDR3 bases are TGTGCCAGCAGTCCCCCCCTTAATAGCAGGGCAGGCGAGACCCAGTACTTC.

The gene calls are TRBV19 and TRBJ2-7; 9 bases fit TRBD2. V lost 3 bases, J lost 6 bases, and 12 bases stayed unmatched. The CDR3 runs to 16 residues. Germline-derived CDR1 and CDR2 are LNHDA and SQIVND (reference sequence). The CDR3 region has the DNA TGTGCCAGTAGTATGGAACTGGCGGGAGGGCCAGGCGAGCAGTACTTC. Translation: CASSMELAGGPGEQYF. Complete variable domain (other parts from reference TRBV19 and TRBJ2-7): DGGITQSPKYLFRKEGQNVTLSCEQNLNHDAMYWYRQDPGQGLRLIYYSQIVNDFQKGDIAEGYSVSREKKESFPLTVTSAQKNPTAFYLCASSMELAGGPGEQYFGPGTRLTVT.

The chain combines TRBV15 with TRBJ1-2; the D gene is possibly TRBD1 (6 bases). The germline V and J ends were trimmed by 0 bases and 5 bases, with 10 bases remaining between them. This CDR3 has 14 amino acids. The germline CDR1 and CDR2 sequences are LNHNV and YYDKDF (reference sequence). The CDR3 here is CATSRDPQGYGYTF. CDR3 bases: TGTGCCACCAGCAGAGATCCACAGGGTTATGGCTACACCTTC.

The CDR3 protein is CASSSSGSGLYEQYV. DNA for the CDR3: TGTGCCAGCAGTTCCTCAGGTAGCGGGCTCTACGAGCAGTACGTC. The gene calls are TRBV28 and TRBJ2-7, with 7 nucleotides matching TRBD2. Germline V gene sequence: CDR1 MDHEN, CDR2 SYDVKM. V shed 4 bases, J shed 3 bases, and the junction held 9 bases outside the gene matches. CDR3 length equals 15 residues.

The chain links TRBV28 to TRBJ1-2; 9 nucleotides match TRBD1. Germline values: CDR1 MDHEN, CDR2 SYDVKM. V was clipped by 4 bases and J by 2 bases; unmatched bases: 8. This CDR3 spans 16 amino acids. The CDR3 region is CASSSAGTGMNYGYTF. In DNA, the CDR3 is TGTGCCAGCAGTTCCGCCGGGACAGGGATGAACTATGGCTACACCTTC.

This chain joins TRBV27 and TRBJ2-2, with D possibly TRBD2 on 5 matching bases. V was cut by 3 bases and J by 3 bases, with 11 bases left in between. Germline CDR1 MNHEY, CDR2 SMNVEV (reference sequence). The CDR3 totals 15 residues. The CDR3 spells CASSLMRGYTGELFF. CDR3 DNA: TGTGCCAGCAGTTTGATGCGAGGGTACACCGGGGAGCTGTTTTTT.

This chain connects TRBV2 to TRBJ1-2; 8 bases agree with TRBD1. The CDR3 loop spans 17 amino acids. CDR1 and CDR2 (germline): SNHLY, FYNNEI. With 4 bases clipped from V and 7 bases from J, the junction kept 17 bases outside the gene matches. CDR3 in amino acids: CASSVTTQGASSSGYTF. The CDR3 DNA is TGTGCCAGCAGTGTTACAACCCAGGGGGCGAGTTCTTCTGGCTACACCTTC.

The rearrangement links TRBV28 to TRBJ2-1; 10 bases line up with TRBD2. This CDR3 comprises 15 residues. CDR1 is MDHEN, CDR2 SYDVKM, per germline. V was pared by 5 bases and J by 2 bases, with 3 bases of the junction left unmatched. CDR3 residues: CASSQTSGAYNEQFF. CDR3 sequence (DNA): TGTGCCAGCAGTCAAACTAGCGGGGCCTACAATGAGCAGTTCTTC.

This chain joins TRBV3-1 (or the pseudogene TRBV3-2) and TRBJ2-1; a possible D gene is TRBD1 (5 bases). This CDR3 is built from 12 residues. V shed 2 bases and J shed 7 bases, with 6 bases lying between them. From germline, CDR1 is LGHDT and CDR2 YNNKEL (reference sequence). The CDR3 sequence is CASSQPGNEQFF. CDR3 sequence (DNA): TGTGCCAGCAGCCAACCAGGGAATGAGCAGTTCTTC.

This clone was seen a few times. Since a much larger clone is just one base distant, this may be a read error. The sample contains more than one DNA sequence encoding this CDR3. V is TRBV19 and J is TRBJ2-1, with 9 bases aligning to TRBD2. Germline V lookup: CDR1 LNHDA, CDR2 SQIVND (reference sequence). The CDR3 is made up of 15 amino acids. Trimming cost V 9 bases and J 5 bases; bases outside gene matches: 11. In DNA form, the CDR3 reads TGTGCCAGACACGGCGCGCGGGGGGGGGACAATGAGCAGTTCTTC. It encodes CARHGARGGDNEQFF.

This chain links TRBV3-1 (or the pseudogene TRBV3-2) with TRBJ1-6, with 7 positions matching TRBD1. CDR1 LGHDT and CDR2 YNNKEL come from the germline V gene (reference sequence). The V gene end was trimmed by 3 bases and the J gene end by 6 bases; junction bases not matched to a gene: 8. The CDR3 totals 16 residues. CDR3 nucleotides: TGTGCCAGCAGCCAGATTCCGGGACAGAGTAATTCACCCCTCCACTTT. Translated, it gives CASSQIPGQSNSPLHF.

The chain uses TRBV28 and TRBJ1-5, with 10 bases fitting TRBD1. Germline V gene sequence: CDR1 MDHEN, CDR2 SYDVKM. The junction had 13 bases not matched to a gene; V was cut back by 5 bases and J by 0 bases. The CDR3 spans 19 residues. Here the CDR3 DNA reads TGTGCCAGCAGTCCTATGACAGGGGGCTATCAAAATAGCAATCAGCCCCAGCATTTT. It codes for CASSPMTGGYQNSNQPQHF.

The chain couples TRBV5-1 to TRBJ1-2; D remains unclear. This CDR3 is built from 13 residues. Germline V CDR1 and CDR2: SGHRS, YFSETQ. Trimming shortened V by 5 bases and J by 4 bases, and 12 bases separated the two germline ends. The CDR3 sequence is CASRGELSYGYTF. The CDR3 DNA is TGCGCCAGCAGGGGTGAACTATCCTATGGCTACACCTTC.

The V call is TRBV27, the J call TRBJ2-7; possible D gene TRBD2, 6 bases. Germline V gene data show CDR1 as MNHEY and CDR2 as SMNVEV (reference sequence). Deletions cut 0 bases from V and 2 bases from J, with 17 bases between. The CDR3 runs to 17 residues. Written as DNA, the CDR3 is TGTGCCAGCAGTTTATCTTACCGGGACTCCTTCGCCTACGAGCAGTACTTC. Translated, it gives CASSLSYRDSFAYEQYF.

The chain links TRBV6-5 to TRBJ1-5; 7 bases match TRBD1. V was pared by 6 bases and J by 6 bases, with 8 bases of the junction left unmatched. Germline CDR1 MNHEY, CDR2 SVGAGI. This CDR3 comprises 14 residues. The CDR3 is CASSRSDRAQPQHF. CDR3 nucleotides: TGTGCCAGCAGCCGAAGCGACAGGGCTCAGCCCCAGCATTTT.

CDR3 sequence reads: CASSFLLNTEAFF. In nucleotides, the CDR3 is TGTGCCAGCAGTTTTCTACTGAACACTGAAGCTTTCTTT. V and J are TRBV27 and TRBJ1-1, with D uncertain. This CDR3 is built from 13 residues. Germline V gene sequence: CDR1 MNHEY, CDR2 SMNVEV (reference sequence). V was pared by 3 bases and J by 0 bases, with 5 bases between.

This chain uses TRBV15 with TRBJ1-1; possible D gene TRBD1, 6 bases. There are 14 residues in the CDR3. Looked up from germline, CDR1 is LNHNV and CDR2 is YYDKDF (reference sequence). V was shortened by 5 bases and J by 8 bases, with 18 bases between the two germline ends. The CDR3 DNA sequence: TGTGCCACCAGCCCCACAATGACGACAGGAGAAGCTTTCTTT. This encodes CATSPTMTTGEAFF.

The V and J genes are TRBV6-4 and TRBJ2-1; tentatively, D is TRBD1 (6 bases). CDR3 length: 13 residues. V gave up 2 bases and J gave up 11 bases, with 13 bases separating them. The V gene's germline CDR1 is MRHNA and CDR2 SNTAGT. The CDR3 here is CASSDQGTGQQFF. CDR3 bases: TGTGCCAGCAGTGACCAGGGGACGGGGCAGCAGTTCTTC.

The rearrangement uses TRBV5-1 and TRBJ1-1, with unresolved D. V shed 0 bases and J shed 3 bases, with 12 bases lying between them. CDR1 is SGHRS and CDR2 is YFSETQ in the germline V gene. The CDR3 spans 15 residues. CDR3 nucleotide sequence: TGCGCCAGCAGCTTGGTGGGCCCGAAGGACACTGAAGCTTTCTTT. This encodes CASSLVGPKDTEAFF.

This clone was seen a handful of times. The chain is built from TRBV7-9 and TRBJ2-7, with D possibly being TRBD2 (5 bases). The CDR3 length is 14 residues. The germline V gene has CDR1 SEHNR and CDR2 FQNEAQ (reference sequence). V was shortened by 2 bases and J by 2 bases, with 10 bases between the two germline ends. The CDR3 spells CASSLTGVTYEQYF. CDR3 nucleotide sequence: TGTGCCAGCAGCTTAACCGGGGTAACCTACGAGCAGTACTTC. Looking up the rest from reference TRBV7-9 and TRBJ2-7 gives the full variable domain: DTGVSQNPRHKITKRGQNVTFRCDPISEHNRLYWYRQTLGQGPEFLTYFQNEAQLEKSRLLSDRFSAERPKGSFSTLEIQRTEQGDSAMYLCASSLTGVTYEQYFGPGTRLTVT.

This rearrangement joins TRBV11-2 to TRBJ2-3, with D perhaps TRBD2 (5 bases). Germline V gene lookup returns CDR1 SGHAT and CDR2 FQNNGV. V dropped 3 bases and J dropped 2 bases, with 6 bases sitting between them. The CDR3 contains 13 residues. CDR3: CASSFGNTDTQYF. The CDR3 DNA reads TGTGCCAGCAGCTTCGGGAACACAGATACGCAGTATTTT.